This T cell receptor beta chain was profiled in a study of cytomegalovirus exposure and HLA in healthy donors. Trimming removed 6 bases at V and 2 bases at J, with 16 bases between. Germline V lookup: CDR1 GTSNPN, CDR2 SVGIG (reference sequence). This CDR3 comprises 15 residues. Primers for the PCR totalled 60 Vbeta and 13 Jbeta. Sequencing used immunoSEQ multiplex PCR; TCRdb keeps in-frame clones, though not all of them. The sample has 110,000 to 150,000 clones, 73% seen once. This clonotype originated in a human donor in good health. The rearrangement uses TRBV30 and TRBJ2-2; D may be TRBD2 (8 bases). Sequences were obtained from PBMCs. CDR3 residues: CACRGGTVNTGELFF. CDR3 bases: TGTGCCTGCCGGGGGGGGACAGTCAACACCGGGGAGCTGTTTTTT.